This T cell receptor (beta chain) was retrieved from a study of beta chain features in type 1 diabetes. To note about this clone: What it binds is unknown.

J gave up 4 bases and V 1 base, and 6 bases lay outside the gene matches. The CDR3 totals 16 residues. Germline values: CDR1 MNHEY, CDR2 SMNVEV (reference sequence). Study-wide results and caveats: People with Type 1 diabetes carried modestly yet significantly shorter TCRB CDR3s in all four CD4+ subsets.

Investigators reverse transcribed all isolated RNA, so they sequenced expressed TCRB transcripts. Libraries were prepared by immunoSEQ multiplex PCR; TCRdb keeps only in-frame clonotypes and omits some of them. The sample records approximately 260,000 clones, around 25% being singletons. The chain has TRBV27 and TRBJ2-1; TRBD2 matches at 8 bases. What was sequenced was naive CD4+ T cells from blood. The source is a woman in her twenties or thirties with type 1 diabetes. The chain's CDR3 is CASSLFPSGRYNEQFF. CDR3 in DNA: TGTGCCAGCAGTTTATTCCCAAGCGGGAGATACAATGAGCAGTTCTTC.